This TCR beta chain is drawn from a study of cytomegalovirus exposure and HLA in healthy donors. The wider study: Out of 150 million to 200 million T cells, an earlier analysis found around 120 million unique TCR beta sequences in total. The study, taken as a whole, reports: In a later analysis, compared with equally common non-associated chains, HLA-associated beta chains were more expanded. In vitro testing confirmed a few CMV-associated chains as specific for CMV antigens.

Germline CDR1 LGHNA, CDR2 YSLEER. V gave up 5 bases and J gave up 7 bases; unmatched junction bases: 11. The CDR3 contains 16 residues. 60 Vbeta and 13 Jbeta primers were used in PCR. Repertoires were generated with immunoSEQ multiplex PCR, while TCRdb's copy carries only in-frame clones and drops some. This sample has some 78,000 clones; about 68% occur once, and the top ten carry 7.5% to 9.5%. By share, this clone ranks as medium-sized. Its target is not known. This receptor was identified in a man in his forties or fifties in good health and CMV-seropositive. The chain uses TRBV4-3 and TRBJ2-1, with TRBD2 matching over 10 bases. The sample was PBMCs. The CDR3 nucleotides are TGCGCCAGCAGCGTCCAAAGCGGGGGGGGAGGGAATGAGCAGTTCTTC. Translating it yields CASSVQSGGGGNEQFF.